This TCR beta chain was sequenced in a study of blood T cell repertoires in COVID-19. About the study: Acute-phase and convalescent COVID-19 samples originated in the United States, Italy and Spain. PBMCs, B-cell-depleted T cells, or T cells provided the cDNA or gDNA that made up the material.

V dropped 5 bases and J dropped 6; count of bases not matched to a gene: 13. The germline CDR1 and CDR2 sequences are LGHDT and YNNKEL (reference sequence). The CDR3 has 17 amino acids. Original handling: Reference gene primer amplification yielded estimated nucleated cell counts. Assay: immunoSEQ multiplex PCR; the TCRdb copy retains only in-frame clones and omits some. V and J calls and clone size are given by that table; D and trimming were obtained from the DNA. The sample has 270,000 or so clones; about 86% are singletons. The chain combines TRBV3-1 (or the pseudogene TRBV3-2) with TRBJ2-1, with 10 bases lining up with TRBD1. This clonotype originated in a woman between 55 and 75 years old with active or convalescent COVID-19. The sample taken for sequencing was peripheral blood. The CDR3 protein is CASSDSTGTGDFNEQFF. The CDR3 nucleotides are TGTGCCAGCAGCGATTCCACCGGGACAGGGGACTTCAATGAGCAGTTCTTC.